This T cell receptor (beta chain) was identified during a study of regulatory T cells in long-lasting Graves disease. The junction had 11 bases not matched to a gene; V was cut back by 4 bases and J by 1 base. The length of the CDR3 is 18 residues. Per germline, CDR1 SGHRS and CDR2 YFSETQ. Time point here: newly diagnosed GD, antithyroid drugs for less than 3 months. PBMC RNA was the source of the TCR library. Patients of an endocrinology department in Xi'an, China, were included. Points from the study as a whole: Persistent cases favored TRBV28, TRBJ1-2 and TRBJ2-5.

This clonotype was recorded many times. The antigen remains unidentified. CDR3 regions were amplified by Arm-PCR using iRepertoire HTBI primers to build TCR beta libraries. Original analysis: Identification yielded approximately 60 TRBV and 14 TRBJ segments across samples. A single record per CDR3 protein comes from TCRdb applying MiXCR to the multiplex PCR reads. TCRdb, rather than the study authors, made the V and J calls. The table records roughly 510,000 distinct CDR3 sequences, roughly 15% of them present only once. This sample also belongs to another study, concerning T cells in Graves' hyperthyroidism and ophthalmopathy.

The TCR originated in a man aged 18 to 35 with Graves disease. The chain has TRBV5-1 and TRBJ2-1; 10 nucleotides match TRBD2. The sequencing used peripheral blood mononuclear cells (PBMCs), collected at new diagnosis, from a patient treated with antithyroid drugs. The chain's CDR3 is CASSRTGTSAKSYNEQFF. CDR3 DNA sequence: TGCGCCAGCAGCCGGACCGGGACTAGCGCGAAATCCTACAATGAGCAGTTCTTC. The full variable domain, with the rest looked up from reference TRBV5-1 and TRBJ2-1, is KAGVTQTPRYLIKTRGQQVTLSCSPISGHRSVSWYQQTPGQGLQFLFEYFSETQRNKGNFPGRFSGRQFSNSRSEMNVSTLELGDSALYLCASSRTGTSAKSYNEQFFGPGTRLTVL.